This is a list of T cell receptor beta chains from one sample in a study of technical replicates of blood from four donors. Clones were sequenced by immunoSEQ multiplex PCR, and TCRdb holds only the in-frame ones, with some missing. The data contain fewer than 75,000 clones, about 92% of them singletons. Sequenced sample: T cells isolated from PBMCs. These receptors all come from a human donor in good health. CDR3s include the opening cysteine and the closing phenylalanine or tryptophan. The D gene is left open where the match is weak. Size is stated for part of the rows, as once, few or many counts, or as a class when the clone is expanded.

V	size	D	J	CDR3	DNA
TRBV18	-	-	TRBJ2-6	CASSLAGYSGANVLTF	TGTGCCAGCTCTCTCGCAGGGTACTCTGGGGCCAACGTCCTGACTTTC
TRBV27	once	-	TRBJ1-2	CASKDGGGRGYTF	TGTGCCAGCAAAGATGGGGGGGGGCGAGGCTACACCTTC
TRBV28	-	TRBD1	TRBJ1-4	CASSLGGTGLSEKLFF	TGTGCCAGCAGTCTGGGGGGGACAGGGCTTAGTGAAAAACTGTTTTTT
TRBV5-1	-	TRBD2	TRBJ2-1	CASSQESGTYNEQFF	TGCGCCAGCAGCCAGGAGAGCGGGACCTACAATGAGCAGTTCTTC
TRBV19	few	-	TRBJ2-2	CASSLPNTGELFF	TGTGCCAGTAGCCTACCGAACACCGGGGAGCTGTTTTTT
TRBV7-2	-	TRBD2	TRBJ2-7	CASSSVRAGGLREQYF	TGTGCCAGCAGCTCAGTGAGGGCGGGAGGGTTACGCGAGCAGTACTTC
TRBV7-9	-	-	TRBJ1-2	CASGQNTDRYYGYTF	TGTGCCAGCGGGCAGAATACGGACAGATACTATGGCTACACCTTC
TRBV10-3	-	TRBD1	TRBJ2-2	CAISDRDRDTGELFF	TGTGCCATCAGTGATCGGGACAGGGACACCGGGGAGCTGTTTTTT
TRBV13	once	TRBD2	TRBJ2-1	CASSFGTSGTNEQFF	TGTGCCAGCAGCTTCGGGACTAGCGGGACGAATGAGCAGTTCTTC
TRBV19	-	-	TRBJ2-1	CASSAQGIGANEQFF	TGTGCCAGTAGTGCACAGGGTATCGGGGCCAATGAGCAGTTCTTC
TRBV5-5	-	TRBD2	TRBJ2-2	CASSTGTSNTGELFF	TGTGCCAGCAGTACCGGGACTAGTAACACCGGGGAGCTGTTTTTT
TRBV5-4	-	-	TRBJ2-7	CASSLTAGPPGDEQYF	TGTGCCAGCAGCTTAACGGCCGGGCCCCCAGGGGACGAGCAGTACTTC
TRBV14	once	-	TRBJ1-4	CASSTRPATTATNEKLFF	TGTGCCAGCAGCACCCGGCCGGCCACGACTGCAACTAATGAAAAACTGTTTTTT
TRBV11-3	-	TRBD1	TRBJ1-1	CASSLTGPEAFF	TGTGCCAGCAGCCTGACAGGGCCTGAAGCTTTCTTT
TRBV28	once	TRBD2	TRBJ2-7	CASSLGLAGGGGLVYEQYF	TGTGCCAGCAGTCTAGGACTAGCGGGAGGGGGAGGCTTAGTTTACGAGCAGTACTTC
TRBV5-1	-	TRBD1	TRBJ2-2	CASSVGDRGEFTGELFF	TGCGCCAGCAGCGTTGGGGACAGGGGCGAATTCACCGGGGAGCTGTTTTTT
TRBV7-3	-	TRBD1	TRBJ2-7	CASSSIGTGVHEQYF	TGTGCCAGCAGCTCTATCGGGACAGGGGTCCACGAGCAGTACTTC
TRBV28	-	TRBD2	TRBJ2-7	CASTLGGTRGFYEQYF	TGTGCCAGCACCTTGGGGGGGACTAGGGGTTTCTACGAGCAGTACTTC
TRBV5-4	-	TRBD1	TRBJ2-6	CASSLTGTGVGGANVLTF	TGTGCCAGCAGCTTAACCGGGACAGGGGTAGGTGGGGCCAACGTCCTGACTTTC
TRBV2	-	-	TRBJ2-7	CASSEWLLAGTYEQYF	TGTGCCAGCAGTGAATGGTTACTAGCTGGTACCTACGAGCAGTACTTC
TRBV4-1	-	-	TRBJ2-3	CASSQAGAGDTQYF	TGCGCCAGCAGCCAAGCTGGGGCGGGGGATACGCAGTATTTT
TRBV9	once	TRBD2	TRBJ2-1	CASSVGASGLYNEQFF	TGTGCCAGCAGCGTAGGAGCTAGCGGACTCTACAATGAGCAGTTCTTC
TRBV10-1	-	TRBD1	TRBJ2-1	CASSDVQGSFNEQFF	TGCGCCAGCAGTGACGTACAGGGGTCCTTTAATGAGCAGTTCTTC
TRBV5-1	-	TRBD1	TRBJ1-2	CASSPRQGGGYTF	TGCGCCAGCAGCCCGAGACAGGGGGGTGGCTACACCTTC